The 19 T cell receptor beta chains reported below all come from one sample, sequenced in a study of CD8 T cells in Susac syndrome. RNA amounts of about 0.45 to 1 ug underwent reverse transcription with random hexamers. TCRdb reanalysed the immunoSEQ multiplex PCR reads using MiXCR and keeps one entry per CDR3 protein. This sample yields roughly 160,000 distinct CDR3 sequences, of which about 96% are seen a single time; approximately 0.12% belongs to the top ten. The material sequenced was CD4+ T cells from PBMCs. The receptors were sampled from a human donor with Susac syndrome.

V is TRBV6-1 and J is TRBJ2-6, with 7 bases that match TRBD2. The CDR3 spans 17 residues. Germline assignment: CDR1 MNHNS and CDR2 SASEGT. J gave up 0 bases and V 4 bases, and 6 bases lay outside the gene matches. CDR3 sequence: CASSASGGYSGANVLTF. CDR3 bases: TGTGCCAGCAGTGCCTCGGGGGGATACTCTGGGGCCAACGTCCTGACTTTC.

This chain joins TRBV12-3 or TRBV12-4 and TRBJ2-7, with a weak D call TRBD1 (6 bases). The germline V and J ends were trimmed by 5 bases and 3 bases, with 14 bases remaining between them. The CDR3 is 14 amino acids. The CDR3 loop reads CASSDGTKVYEQYF. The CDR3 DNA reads TGTGCCAGCAGTGACGGGACAAAAGTCTACGAGCAGTACTTC.

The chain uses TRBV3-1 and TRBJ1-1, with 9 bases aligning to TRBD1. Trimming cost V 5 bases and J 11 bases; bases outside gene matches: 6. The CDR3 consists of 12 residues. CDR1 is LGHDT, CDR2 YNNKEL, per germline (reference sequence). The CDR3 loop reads CASSSGQGSAFF. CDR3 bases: TGTGCCAGCAGCAGCGGACAGGGGAGCGCTTTCTTT.

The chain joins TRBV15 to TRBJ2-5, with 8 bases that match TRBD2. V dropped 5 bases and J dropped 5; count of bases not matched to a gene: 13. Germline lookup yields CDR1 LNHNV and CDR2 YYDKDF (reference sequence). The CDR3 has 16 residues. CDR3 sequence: CATSAGGAGGEETQYF. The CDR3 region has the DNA TGTGCCACCAGCGCTGGTGGGGCGGGAGGTGAGGAGACCCAGTACTTC.

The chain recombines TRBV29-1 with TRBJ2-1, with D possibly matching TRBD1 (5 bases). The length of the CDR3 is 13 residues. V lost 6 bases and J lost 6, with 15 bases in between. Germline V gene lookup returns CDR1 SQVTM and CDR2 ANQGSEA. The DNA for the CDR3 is TGCAGCGTGGGGCGGATTTTAGGCAATGAGCAGTTCTTC. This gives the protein CSVGRILGNEQFF.

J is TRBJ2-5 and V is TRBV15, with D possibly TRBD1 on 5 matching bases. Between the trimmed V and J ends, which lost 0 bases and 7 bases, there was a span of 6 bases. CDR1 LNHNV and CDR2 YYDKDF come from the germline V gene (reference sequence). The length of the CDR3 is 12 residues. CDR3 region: CATSRDTGTQYF. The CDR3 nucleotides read TGTGCCACCAGCAGAGACACAGGGACCCAGTACTTC.

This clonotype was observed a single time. The CDR3 DNA is TGCAGTGCTTCCACAGGGGGGAAGAACACCGGGGAGCTGTTTTTT. It encodes CSASTGGKNTGELFF. The V call is TRBV20-1, the J call TRBJ2-2; 8 positions agree with TRBD1. J was trimmed by 1 base and V by 5 bases; bases with no gene match: 6. CDR1 is DFQATT, CDR2 SNEGSKA, per germline (reference sequence). The CDR3 totals 15 residues.

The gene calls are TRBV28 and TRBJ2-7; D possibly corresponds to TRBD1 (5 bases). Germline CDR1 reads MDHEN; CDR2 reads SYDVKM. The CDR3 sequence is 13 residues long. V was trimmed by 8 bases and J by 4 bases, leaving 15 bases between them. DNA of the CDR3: TGTGCCAGCCAGGGTCCCATGAGATACGAGCAGTACTTC. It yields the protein CASQGPMRYEQYF.

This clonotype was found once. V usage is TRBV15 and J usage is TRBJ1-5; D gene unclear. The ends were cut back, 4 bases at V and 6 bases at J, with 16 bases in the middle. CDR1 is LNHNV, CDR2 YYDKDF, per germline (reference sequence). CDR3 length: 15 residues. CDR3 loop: CATSTPGGLGQPQHF. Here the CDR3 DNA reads TGTGCCACCAGCACGCCAGGAGGGTTGGGTCAGCCCCAGCATTTT.

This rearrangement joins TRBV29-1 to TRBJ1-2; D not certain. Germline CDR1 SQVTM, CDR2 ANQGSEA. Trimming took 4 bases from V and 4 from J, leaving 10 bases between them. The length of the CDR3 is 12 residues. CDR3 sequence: CSVGSSLYGYTF. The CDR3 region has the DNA TGCAGCGTTGGCTCGAGCCTCTATGGCTACACCTTC.

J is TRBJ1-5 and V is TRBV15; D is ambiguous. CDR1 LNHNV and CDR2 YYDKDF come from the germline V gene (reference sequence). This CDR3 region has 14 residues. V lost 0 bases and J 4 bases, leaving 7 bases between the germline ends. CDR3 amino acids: CATSRDLVNQPQHF. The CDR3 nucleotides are TGTGCCACCAGCAGAGATTTGGTGAATCAGCCCCAGCATTTT.

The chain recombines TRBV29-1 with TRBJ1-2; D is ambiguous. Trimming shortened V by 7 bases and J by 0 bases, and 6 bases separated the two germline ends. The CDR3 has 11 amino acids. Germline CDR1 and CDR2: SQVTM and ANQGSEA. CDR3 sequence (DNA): TGCAGCGCCGCTACTAACTATGGCTACACCTTC. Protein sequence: CSAATNYGYTF.

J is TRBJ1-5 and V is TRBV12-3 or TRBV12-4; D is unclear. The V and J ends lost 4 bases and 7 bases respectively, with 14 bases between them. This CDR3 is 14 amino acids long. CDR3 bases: TGTGCCAGCAGTTCTATGAGCCGGGAGCAGCCCCAGCATTTT. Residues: CASSSMSREQPQHF.

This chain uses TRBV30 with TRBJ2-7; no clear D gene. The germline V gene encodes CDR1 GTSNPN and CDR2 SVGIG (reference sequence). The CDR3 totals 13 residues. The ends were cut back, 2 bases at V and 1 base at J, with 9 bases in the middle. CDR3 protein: CAWSISYSYEQYF. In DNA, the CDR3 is TGTGCCTGGAGTATAAGCTATTCCTACGAGCAGTACTTC.

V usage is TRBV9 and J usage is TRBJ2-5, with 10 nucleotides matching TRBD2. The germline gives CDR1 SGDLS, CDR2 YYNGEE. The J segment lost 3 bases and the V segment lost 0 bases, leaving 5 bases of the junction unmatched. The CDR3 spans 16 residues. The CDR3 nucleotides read TGTGCCAGCAGCGTAGGGCTAGCGGGAGTCGAAGAGACCCAGTACTTC. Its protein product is CASSVGLAGVEETQYF.

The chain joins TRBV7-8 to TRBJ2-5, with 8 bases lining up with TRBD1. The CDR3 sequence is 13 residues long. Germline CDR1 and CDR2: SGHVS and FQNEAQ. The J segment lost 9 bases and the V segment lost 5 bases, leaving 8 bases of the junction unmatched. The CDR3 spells CASSQGQALAQYF. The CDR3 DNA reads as TGTGCCAGCAGCCAGGGACAGGCCCTTGCCCAGTACTTC. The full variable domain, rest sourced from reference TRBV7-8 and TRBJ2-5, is GAGVSQSPRYKVAKRGQDVALRCDPISGHVSLFWYQQALGQGPEFLTYFQNEAQLDKSGLPSDRFFAERPEGSVSTLKIQRTQQEDSAVYLCASSQGQALAQYFGPGTRLLVL.

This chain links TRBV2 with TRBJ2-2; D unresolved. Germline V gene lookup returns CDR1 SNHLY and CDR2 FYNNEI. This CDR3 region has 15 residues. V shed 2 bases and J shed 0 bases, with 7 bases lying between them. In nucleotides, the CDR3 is TGTGCCAGCAGTGAATCAGGCACGAACACCGGGGAGCTGTTTTTT. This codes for CASSESGTNTGELFF.

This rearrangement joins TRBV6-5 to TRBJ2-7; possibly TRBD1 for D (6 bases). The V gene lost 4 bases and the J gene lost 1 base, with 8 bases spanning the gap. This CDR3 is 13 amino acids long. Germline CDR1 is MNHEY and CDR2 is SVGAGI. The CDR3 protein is CASSWTVSYEQYF. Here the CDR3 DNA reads TGTGCCAGCAGTTGGACAGTTTCCTACGAGCAGTACTTC.

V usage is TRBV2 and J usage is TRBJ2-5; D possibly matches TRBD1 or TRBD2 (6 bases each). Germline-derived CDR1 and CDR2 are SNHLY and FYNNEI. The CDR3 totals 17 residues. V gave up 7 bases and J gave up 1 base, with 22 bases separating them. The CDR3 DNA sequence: TGTGCCAGCACCCAACTCAGGAGGCCGGGGGCCCAAGAGACCCAGTACTTC. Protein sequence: CASTQLRRPGAQETQYF.